The clone carrying this T cell receptor beta chain came up many times. Its matching antigen is unknown. An absence of ophthalmopathy progression within 18 months meant stable Graves' hyperthyroidism. Aged 18 to 65, the patients had hyperthyroidism that was newly diagnosed and had lasted under 2 months. Diagnosis relied on clinical symptoms, serum thyroxine and TRAb, thyroid ultrasound and orbital computed tomography. These data originate in a study of T cells in Graves' hyperthyroidism and ophthalmopathy. RNA transcripts were the template for amplifying TCR beta CDR3 regions. With the HTBI primer set, the TCR CDR3 went through a first round of RT-PCR. A single record per CDR3 protein comes from TCRdb applying MiXCR to the multiplex PCR reads. The sample lists some 400,000 distinct CDR3 sequences, approximately 19% occurring once. Study-level points and caveats: Most thyroid-expanded clonotypes above 0.001 were also found in blood.

This sequence was found in a woman between 18 and 29 years old with Graves' hyperthyroidism. Sequences were obtained from blood.

CDR3 sequence reads: CAWSPDSYGYTF. In DNA, the CDR3 is TGTGCCTGGAGTCCGGACAGCTACGGCTACACCTTC. V gene TRBV30 combines with J gene TRBJ1-2; a possible D gene is TRBD1 (6 bases). The CDR3 is made up of 12 amino acids. The V end was cut by 2 bases, the J end by 8 bases, with 12 bases between. Germline-derived CDR1 and CDR2 are GTSNPN and SVGIG (reference sequence).